This entry lists 12 T cell receptor beta chains sequenced from one sample in a study of shared T cell receptors in the human thymus (dated by TCRdb to the early 2020s). Libraries came from the immunoSEQ multiplex PCR assay. The immuneACCESS repertoire file appears here via TCRdb, limited to in-frame rearrangements. These files lack a portion of the clones; in checked studies, under half of the deficit traces to unresolved V genes, and the cause of the others is not known. For this sample there are about 610,000 clones; roughly 90% appear just once. The ten largest account for around 0.0099% of the sample. This same sample was also part of a study on human thymus T cells.

Sequenced sample: thymocytes. The receptors come from a boy under two years old with a congenital heart defect. Donor details come from another sample of the same person, matched by shared clones.

This sequence joins TRBV2 and TRBJ2-1; D unclear. The germline V gene encodes CDR1 SNHLY and CDR2 FYNNEI. The CDR3 totals 13 residues. V lost 6 bases and J 7 bases, leaving 13 bases between the germline ends. This CDR3 is CASRAEQTNEQFF. The DNA for the CDR3 is TGTGCCAGCAGAGCTGAACAGACAAATGAGCAGTTCTTC. Supplemented by reference TRBV2 and TRBJ2-1, the full variable domain reads EPEVTQTPSHQVTQMGQEVILRCVPISNHLYFYWYRQILGQKVEFLVSFYNNEISEKSEIFDDQFSVERPDGSNFTLKIRSTKLEDSAMYFCASRAEQTNEQFFGPGTRLTVL.

The chain carries TRBV7-9 and TRBJ1-1; 8 positions match TRBD1. Germline V lookup: CDR1 SEHNR, CDR2 FQNEAQ (reference sequence). The CDR3 spans 12 residues. V lost 5 bases, J lost 6 bases, and 2 bases stayed unmatched. The CDR3 bases are TGTGCCAGCAGCACAGGGGGTGCTGAAGCTTTCTTT. This gives the protein CASSTGGAEAFF.

This chain connects TRBV5-6 to TRBJ1-2, with 8 bases that match TRBD1. Germline trimming cut 0 bases from V and 8 bases from J; bases unmatched to any gene: 6. The CDR3 extends over 14 amino acids. Germline loops: CDR1 SGHDT, CDR2 YYEEEE. CDR3 in DNA: TGTGCCAGCAGCTTGGTCAGGGGGCAGGGGGGCTACACCTTC. The encoded protein is CASSLVRGQGGYTF. The whole variable domain, filled in from reference TRBV5-6 and TRBJ1-2, reads DAGVTQSPTHLIKTRGQQVTLRCSPKSGHDTVSWYQQALGQGPQFIFQYYEEEERQRGNFPDRFSGHQFPNYSSELNVNALLLGDSALYLCASSLVRGQGGYTFGSGTRLTVV.

The V call is TRBV9, the J call TRBJ2-3; 7 bases match TRBD2. Germline V gene lookup returns CDR1 SGDLS and CDR2 YYNGEE. There are 16 residues in the CDR3. V lost 0 bases, J lost 2 bases, and 6 bases stayed unmatched. Written as DNA, the CDR3 is TGTGCCAGCAGCGTAGCCCGGGAGGCCGCCACAGATACGCAGTATTTT. As protein: CASSVAREAATDTQYF.

V is TRBV7-8 and J is TRBJ1-1, with 7 bases aligning to TRBD1. After removal of 2 bases from V and 6 bases from J, the junction contained 9 bases not matched to a gene. The CDR3 is 15 residues long. The germline gives CDR1 SGHVS, CDR2 FQNEAQ. For the CDR3, the DNA is TGTGCCAGCAGCTTAAGGGGGCAGGCTGGGGCTGAAGCTTTCTTT. The encoded protein is CASSLRGQAGAEAFF.

The rearrangement uses TRBV7-9 and TRBJ2-3; TRBD2 matches at 7 bases. Germline lookup yields CDR1 SEHNR and CDR2 FQNEAQ (reference sequence). CDR3 size: 17 residues. V trimming: 0 bases; J trimming: 2 bases; junction bases outside the gene matches: 8. CDR3 nucleotides: TGTGCCAGCAGCTTAGCGCGGCTAGCGGCCTCCACAGATACGCAGTATTTT. Amino acid sequence: CASSLARLAASTDTQYF.

The chain combines TRBV29-1 with TRBJ2-1; 7 bases are shared with TRBD2. The CDR3 length is 21 residues. Germline V lookup: CDR1 SQVTM, CDR2 ANQGSEA. The junction had 22 bases not matched to a gene; V was cut back by 2 bases and J by 0 bases. The CDR3 sequence is CSVEPGSGDYREPGSYNEQFF. CDR3 sequence (DNA): TGCAGCGTTGAACCGGGGTCCGGGGACTACCGGGAGCCGGGCTCCTACAATGAGCAGTTCTTC.

The chain has TRBV7-9 and TRBJ2-7, with 11 positions matching TRBD2. Germline trimming cut 0 bases from V and 3 bases from J; bases unmatched to any gene: 7. The CDR3 totals 17 residues. Germline CDR1 SEHNR, CDR2 FQNEAQ (reference sequence). The CDR3: CASSLALAGAPSYEQYF. Here the CDR3 DNA reads TGTGCCAGCAGCTTAGCACTAGCGGGAGCGCCGAGCTACGAGCAGTACTTC.

The chain couples TRBV27 to TRBJ2-5, with D uncertain. Germline lookup yields CDR1 MNHEY and CDR2 SMNVEV (reference sequence). The CDR3 has 12 amino acids. The V and J ends lost 5 bases and 3 bases respectively, with 7 bases between them. CDR3 nucleotide sequence: TGTGCCAGCAGTACTACGAAAGAGACCCAGTACTTC. Its translation: CASSTTKETQYF.

The rearrangement links TRBV4-1 to TRBJ1-4; tentative D call: TRBD1 (6 bases). The V gene's germline CDR1 is MGHRA and CDR2 YSYEKL. The length of the CDR3 is 16 residues. V lost 1 base, J lost 7 bases, and 16 bases lay in between. CDR3 sequence (DNA): TGCGCCAGCAGCCAAGGGTTGGACAGCGAACTTGAAAAACTGTTTTTT. It translates to CASSQGLDSELEKLFF.

The chain links TRBV30 to TRBJ2-7; weak D call: TRBD2 (6 bases). Between the trimmed V and J ends, which lost 1 base and 5 bases, there was a span of 9 bases. In germline, CDR1 is GTSNPN, CDR2 SVGIG (reference sequence). The CDR3 covers 12 residues. The chain's CDR3 is CAWSARLDEQYF. CDR3 sequence (DNA): TGTGCCTGGAGTGCTCGACTAGACGAGCAGTACTTC.

This chain connects TRBV11-3 to TRBJ2-7; D is uncertain. V shed 5 bases and J shed 5 bases, with 16 bases lying between them. The germline gives CDR1 SGHNT, CDR2 YENEEA. CDR3 length: 14 residues. CDR3 nucleotides: TGTGCCAGCAGCCTCGATGGGCCTGTGAACGAGCAGTACTTC. The encoded protein is CASSLDGPVNEQYF.